The present TCR beta chain was sequenced within a study of T cells in Graves' hyperthyroidism and ophthalmopathy (dated by TCRdb to 2018 to 2020). As for the study more broadly: A discovery cohort of about 95 patients, fewer than 50 with Graves' ophthalmopathy and approximately 57 with stable Graves' hyperthyroidism, was used to find distinguishing TCR V-J signatures. Whether ophthalmopathy could be predicted prospectively was tested in an independent validation cohort made up of roughly 19 hyperthyroidism patients plus 17 patients who later progressed to ophthalmopathy. The 100 discovery patients were divided at random into training and test sets in a 7:3 ratio. The study also compared thyroid tissue and blood T-cell repertoires from several Graves' hyperthyroidism patients. Following sampling, methimazole starting at 30 mg daily was given to hyperthyroidism patients, and high-dose intravenous methylprednisolone was given to ophthalmopathy patients. TCR Vbeta CDR3 sequencing of roughly 140 peripheral blood samples (approximately 44 ophthalmopathy, some 75 hyperthyroidism and 17 progressor patients) is reported in the paper.

In its sample, this clonotype was seen once. Its cognate antigen has yet to be identified. Base qualities are not recorded, but no much larger clone differs from it by a single base. One read amounts to weak evidence. Trimming takes 4 bases from V and 8 bases from J, and the germline ends sit 21 bases apart. The CDR3 runs 15 amino acids, cysteine and phenylalanine included. The retained sequence is limited to the CDR3, 45 bases, with the frame set at the first base. CDR1 SGHDT and CDR2 YYEEEE were looked up in the germline V gene. Stable Graves' hyperthyroidism was defined as no progression to ophthalmopathy during 18 months of follow-up. The hyperthyroidism patients were between 18 and 65 years old and newly diagnosed, with a disease duration of less than 2 months. Exclusion was applied to patients with uncontrolled infections, other autoimmune diseases, pregnancy or lactation. Diagnoses relied on clinical symptoms, serum thyroxine and TRAb, thyroid ultrasound and orbital computed tomography. Total RNA was extracted with Trizol reagent, and quality was checked on an Agilent 2100 Bioanalyzer.

General conclusions and limits of the study: No statistical method was used to set the sample size in advance, and investigators knew the group allocation. Most expanded thyroid clonotypes (frequency above 0.001) were also found in blood, which suggests that blood repertoires may mirror thyroid immune responses. During validation, the model predicted progression to ophthalmopathy a median of approximately 7 months ahead of onset, with more than 60% sensitivity and 72.22% specificity. In cross-validation, a model built on a 13 V-J signature told ophthalmopathy apart from stable hyperthyroidism with roughly 87% sensitivity and roughly 81% specificity, and in testing the same model reached 80%/75%.

The TCR beta CDR3 regions were amplified from RNA transcripts. The TCR CDR3 was subjected to a first round of RT-PCR using the HTBI primer set and the Qiagen OneStep RT-PCR kit. Libraries were constructed in a second round of multiplex PCR, after which size selection and purification were carried out. Sequencing of the libraries was done on an Illumina HiSeq2000 using paired-end 100 bp reads. On the authors' methods: SOAPnuke was used to process the raw data, removing reads that contained adapters or uncalled bases, had a mean Phred below 15, or lacked an exact match to the constant primer or identifier. High-quality paired reads were merged using COPE v1.2.5, and each unique nucleotide sequence was defined as a clonotype. MiTCR v1.1 was used to align the clonotypes against IMGT TRBV, TRBD and TRBJ reference segments. Analysis was restricted to V-J combinations with a frequency above 0.0001, which covered about 99% of repertoires. The TCS score was defined as F50 (clonal expansion) divided by E x V (chaos), with BLOSUM62-based TCRdist calculated between CDR3 peptides within each V-J. Welch's t-statistics and random forest reduced around 550 V-J features to roughly 13, which were used in a naive Bayes classifier (R e1071). The Morisita-Horn index was used to measure how similar the thyroid and blood repertoires were. TCRdb reworked the public reads: Q25 trimming with fastp, MiXCR clone assembly, productive beta chains retained. Each entry is one CDR3 protein sequence, shown with its most common DNA and genes. TCRdb's processing, not the authors' own work, is the source of the V and J calls. This sample has a few hundred thousand distinct CDR3 sequences in its table, and under 60% of those were observed once. About 8.3% of the sample rests with the top ten.

This receptor was taken from a young woman with Graves' hyperthyroidism. The chain links TRBV5-6 with TRBJ1-2; confidence is insufficient to name the D gene. The sequenced material came from peripheral blood or thyroid tissue (not recorded which). The bases are TGTGCCAGCAGCCAGACGGTCTCGGATGTGGAGGGCTACACCTTC. Its coded protein is CASSQTVSDVEGYTF.